This T cell receptor (beta chain) was observed in a study of technical replicates of blood from a handful of donors. This CDR3 is 14 amino acids long. With 3 bases removed from V and 4 bases from J, the gap between germline ends came to 10 bases. Germline V CDR1 and CDR2: KGHSH, LQKENI. TCRdb's table, derived via immunoSEQ multiplex PCR, lists solely in-frame clones and lacks some. The data show some 84,000 clones, with 90% to 95% seen just once and approximately 0.42% held by the top ten. The source of this sequence is a human donor in good health. J is TRBJ1-5 and V is TRBV18, with D hard to call. The sequencing sample was made of T cells isolated from PBMCs. CDR3 residues: CASSPGAKNQPQHF. The CDR3 coding sequence is TGTGCCAGCTCACCGGGAGCCAAAAATCAGCCCCAGCATTTT.